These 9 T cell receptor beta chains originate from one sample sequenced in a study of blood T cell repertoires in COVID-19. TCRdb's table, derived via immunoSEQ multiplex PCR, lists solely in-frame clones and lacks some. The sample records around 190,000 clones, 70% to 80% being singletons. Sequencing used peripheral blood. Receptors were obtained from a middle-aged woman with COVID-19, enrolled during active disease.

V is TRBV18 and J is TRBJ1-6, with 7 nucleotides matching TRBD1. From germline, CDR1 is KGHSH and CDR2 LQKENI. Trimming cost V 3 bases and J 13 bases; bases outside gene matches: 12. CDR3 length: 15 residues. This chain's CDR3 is CASSPETGSRSPLHF. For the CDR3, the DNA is TGTGCCAGCTCACCGGAGACAGGGTCAAGGTCGCCCCTCCACTTT.

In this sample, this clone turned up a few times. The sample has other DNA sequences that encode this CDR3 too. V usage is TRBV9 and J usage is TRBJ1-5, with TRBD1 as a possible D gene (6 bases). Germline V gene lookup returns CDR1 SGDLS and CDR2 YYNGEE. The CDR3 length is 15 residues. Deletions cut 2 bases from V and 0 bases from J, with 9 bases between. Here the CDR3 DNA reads TGTGCCAGCAGCGTCGGACAGAATAGCAATCAGCCCCAGCATTTT. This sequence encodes CASSVGQNSNQPQHF.

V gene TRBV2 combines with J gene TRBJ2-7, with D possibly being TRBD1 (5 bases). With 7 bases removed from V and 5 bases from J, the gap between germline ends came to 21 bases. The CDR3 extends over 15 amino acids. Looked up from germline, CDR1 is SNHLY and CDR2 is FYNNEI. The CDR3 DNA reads TGTGCCAGCATGAAGGGGTCGCCACTCTTCAACGAGCAGTACTTC. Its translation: CASMKGSPLFNEQYF.

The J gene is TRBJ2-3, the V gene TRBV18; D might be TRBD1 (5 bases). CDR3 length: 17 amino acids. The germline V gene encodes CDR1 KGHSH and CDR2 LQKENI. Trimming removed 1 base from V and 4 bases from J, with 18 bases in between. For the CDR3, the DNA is TGTGCCAGCTCACCACGTGTAAGGACATCCGGCCCAGATACGCAGTATTTT. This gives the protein CASSPRVRTSGPDTQYF.

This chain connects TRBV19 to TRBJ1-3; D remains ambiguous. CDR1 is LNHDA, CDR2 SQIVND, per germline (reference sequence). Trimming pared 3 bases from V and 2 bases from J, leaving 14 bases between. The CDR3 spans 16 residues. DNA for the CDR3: TGTGCCAGTAGTATGACAAAACAGATCGCTGGAAACACCATATATTTT. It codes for CASSMTKQIAGNTIYF.

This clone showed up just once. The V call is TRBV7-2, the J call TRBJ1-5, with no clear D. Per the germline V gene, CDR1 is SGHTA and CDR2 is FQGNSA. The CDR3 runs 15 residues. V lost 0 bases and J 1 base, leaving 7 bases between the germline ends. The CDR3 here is CASSLAIGSNQPQHF. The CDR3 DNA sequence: TGTGCCAGCAGCTTAGCGATCGGGAGCAATCAGCCCCAGCATTTT. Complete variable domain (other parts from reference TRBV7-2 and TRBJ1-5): GAGVSQSPSNKVTEKGKDVELRCDPISGHTALYWYRQSLGQGLEFLIYFQGNSAPDKSGLPSDRFSAERTGGSVSTLTIQRTQQEDSAVYLCASSLAIGSNQPQHFGDGTRLSIL.

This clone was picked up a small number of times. CDR3 loop: CASSRGGQRFNEKLFF. CDR3 nucleotide sequence: TGCGCCAGCAGCCGAGGGGGACAGAGATTTAATGAAAAACTGTTTTTT. This chain links TRBV5-1 with TRBJ1-4; 7 bases are shared with TRBD1. V lost 4 bases, J lost 4 bases, and 10 bases stayed unmatched. Germline CDR1 and CDR2: SGHRS and YFSETQ. This CDR3 comprises 16 residues.

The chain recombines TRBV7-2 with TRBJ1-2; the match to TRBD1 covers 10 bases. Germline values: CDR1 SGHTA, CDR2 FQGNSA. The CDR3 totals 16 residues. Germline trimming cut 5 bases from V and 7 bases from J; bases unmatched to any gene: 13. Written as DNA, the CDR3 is TGTGCCAGCAGCCCACGACAGGGGGCCTCCTCGGGTGGCTACACCTTC. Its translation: CASSPRQGASSGGYTF. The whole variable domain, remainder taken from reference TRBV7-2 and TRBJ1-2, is GAGVSQSPSNKVTEKGKDVELRCDPISGHTALYWYRQSLGQGLEFLIYFQGNSAPDKSGLPSDRFSAERTGGSVSTLTIQRTQQEDSAVYLCASSPRQGASSGGYTFGSGTRLTVV.

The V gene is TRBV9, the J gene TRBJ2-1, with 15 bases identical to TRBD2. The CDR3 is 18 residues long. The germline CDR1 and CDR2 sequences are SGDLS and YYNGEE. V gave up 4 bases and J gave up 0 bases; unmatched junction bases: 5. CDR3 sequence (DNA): TGTGCCAGCAGCACGGGACTAGCGGGGGGCGTCTCCTACAATGAGCAGTTCTTC. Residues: CASSTGLAGGVSYNEQFF. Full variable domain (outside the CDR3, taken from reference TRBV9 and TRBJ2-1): DSGVTQTPKHLITATGQRVTLRCSPRSGDLSVYWYQQSLDQGLQFLIQYYNGEERAKGNILERFSAQQFPDLHSELNLSSLELGDSALYFCASSTGLAGGVSYNEQFFGPGTRLTVL.